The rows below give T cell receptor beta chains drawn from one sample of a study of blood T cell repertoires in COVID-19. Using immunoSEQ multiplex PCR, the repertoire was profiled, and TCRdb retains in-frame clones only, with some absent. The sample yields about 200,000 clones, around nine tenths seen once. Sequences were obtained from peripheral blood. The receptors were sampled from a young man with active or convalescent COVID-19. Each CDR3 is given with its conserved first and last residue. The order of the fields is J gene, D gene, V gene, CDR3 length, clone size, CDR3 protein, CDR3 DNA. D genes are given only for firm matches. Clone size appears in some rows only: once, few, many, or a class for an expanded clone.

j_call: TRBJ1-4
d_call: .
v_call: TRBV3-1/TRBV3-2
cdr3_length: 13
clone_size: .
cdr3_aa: CASKDSNNEKLFF
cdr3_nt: TGTGCCAGCAAGGACAGCAATAATGAAAAACTGTTTTTT

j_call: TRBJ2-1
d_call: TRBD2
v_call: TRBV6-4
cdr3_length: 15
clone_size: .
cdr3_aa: CASSESGGSYNEQFF
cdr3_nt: TGTGCCAGCAGTGAGAGCGGGGGCTCCTACAATGAGCAGTTCTTC

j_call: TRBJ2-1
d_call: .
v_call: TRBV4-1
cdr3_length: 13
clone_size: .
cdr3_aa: CASSQKLGNEQFF
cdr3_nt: TGCGCCAGCAGCCAGAAGCTAGGAAATGAGCAGTTCTTC

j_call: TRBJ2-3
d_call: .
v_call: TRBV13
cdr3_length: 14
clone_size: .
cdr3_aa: CASSRGGGADTQYF
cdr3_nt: TGTGCCAGCAGCCGCGGGGGCGGGGCAGATACGCAGTATTTT

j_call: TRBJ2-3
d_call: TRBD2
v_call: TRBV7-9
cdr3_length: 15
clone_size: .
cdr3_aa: CASSPASGRSDTQYF
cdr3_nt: TGTGCCAGCAGCCCAGCTAGCGGGAGATCAGATACGCAGTATTTT

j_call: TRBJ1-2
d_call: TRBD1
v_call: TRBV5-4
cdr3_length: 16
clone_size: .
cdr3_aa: CASSIGTGRAIDGYTF
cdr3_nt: TGTGCCAGCAGCATCGGGACAGGAAGAGCGATTGATGGCTACACCTTC

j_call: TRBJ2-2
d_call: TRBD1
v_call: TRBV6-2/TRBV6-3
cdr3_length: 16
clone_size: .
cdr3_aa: CASSYMTGANTGELFF
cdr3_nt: TGTGCCAGCAGTTATATGACAGGGGCGAACACCGGGGAGCTGTTTTTT

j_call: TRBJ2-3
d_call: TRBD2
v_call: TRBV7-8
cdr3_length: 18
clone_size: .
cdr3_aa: CASFLGSGRAFGTDTQYF
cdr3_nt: TGTGCCAGCTTCTTGGGTAGCGGGAGGGCGTTTGGCACAGATACGCAGTATTTT

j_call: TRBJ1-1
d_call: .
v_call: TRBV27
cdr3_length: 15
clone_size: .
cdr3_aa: CASSLAPLTGLEAFF
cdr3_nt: TGTGCCAGCAGTTTAGCCCCCTTGACAGGACTTGAAGCTTTCTTT

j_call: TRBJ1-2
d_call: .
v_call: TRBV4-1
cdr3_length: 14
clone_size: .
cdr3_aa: CASSPSPGNPKNTF
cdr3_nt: TGCGCCAGCAGCCCCTCCCCCGGGAACCCGAAGAACACCTTC

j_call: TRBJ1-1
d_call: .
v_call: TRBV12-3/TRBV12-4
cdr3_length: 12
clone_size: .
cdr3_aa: CASNEGVSEAFF
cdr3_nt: TGTGCCAGCAACGAGGGAGTCTCTGAAGCTTTCTTT

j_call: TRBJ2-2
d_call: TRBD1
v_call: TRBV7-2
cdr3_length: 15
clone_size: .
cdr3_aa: CASSLGQGGTGELFF
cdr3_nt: TGTGCCAGCAGCCTGGGACAGGGAGGCACCGGGGAGCTGTTTTTT

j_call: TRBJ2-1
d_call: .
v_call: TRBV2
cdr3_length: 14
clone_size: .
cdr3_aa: CASTTLGSYNEQFF
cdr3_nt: TGTGCCAGCACCACCCTAGGTAGTTACAATGAGCAGTTCTTC

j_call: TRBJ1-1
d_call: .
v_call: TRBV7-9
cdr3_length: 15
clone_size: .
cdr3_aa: CASSATGTPNTEAFF
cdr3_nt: TGTGCCAGCAGCGCGACCGGGACTCCGAACACTGAAGCTTTCTTT

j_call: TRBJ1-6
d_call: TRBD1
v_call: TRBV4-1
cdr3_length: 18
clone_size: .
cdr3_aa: CASSQKPGTETYNSPLHF
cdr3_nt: TGCGCCAGCAGCCAAAAACCCGGGACAGAAACCTATAATTCACCCCTCCACTTT

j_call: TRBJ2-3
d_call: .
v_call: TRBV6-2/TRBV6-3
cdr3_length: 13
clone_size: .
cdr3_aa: CASSYQVTDTQYF
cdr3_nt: TGTGCCAGCAGTTACCAGGTCACAGATACGCAGTATTTT

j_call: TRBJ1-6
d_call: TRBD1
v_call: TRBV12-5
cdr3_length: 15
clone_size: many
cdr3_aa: CASGSGQAHNSPLHF
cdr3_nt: TGTGCTAGTGGTTCCGGACAGGCGCATAATTCACCCCTCCACTTT

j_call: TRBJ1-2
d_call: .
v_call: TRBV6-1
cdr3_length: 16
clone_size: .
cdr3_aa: CASSGRQGGGLSGYTF
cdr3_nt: TGTGCCAGCAGTGGGAGACAAGGGGGTGGGCTGAGCGGCTACACCTTC

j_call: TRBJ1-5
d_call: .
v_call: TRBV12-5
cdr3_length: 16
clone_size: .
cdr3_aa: CASGLVLGQFNQPQHF
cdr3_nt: TGTGCTAGTGGTTTGGTTCTAGGACAGTTCAATCAGCCCCAGCATTTT

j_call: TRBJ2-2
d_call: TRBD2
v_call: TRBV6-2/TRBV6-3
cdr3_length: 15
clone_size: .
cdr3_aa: CASSSWTSGTGELFF
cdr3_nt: TGTGCCAGCAGTTCTTGGACTAGCGGGACCGGGGAGCTGTTTTTT

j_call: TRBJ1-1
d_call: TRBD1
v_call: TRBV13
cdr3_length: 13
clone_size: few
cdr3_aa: CATHGTGFPEAFF
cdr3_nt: TGTGCCACCCACGGGACAGGGTTTCCTGAAGCTTTCTTT

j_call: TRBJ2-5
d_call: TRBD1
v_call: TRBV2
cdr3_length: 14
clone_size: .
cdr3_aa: CASNLGQFQETQYF
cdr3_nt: TGTGCCAGCAACCTGGGACAGTTCCAAGAGACCCAGTACTTC

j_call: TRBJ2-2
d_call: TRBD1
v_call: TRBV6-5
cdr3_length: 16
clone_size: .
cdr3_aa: CASSYGQGMNTGELFF
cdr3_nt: TGTGCCAGCAGTTACGGACAGGGAATGAACACCGGGGAGCTGTTTTTT

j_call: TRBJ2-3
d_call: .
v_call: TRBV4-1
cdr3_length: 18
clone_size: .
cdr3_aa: CASSQVGGRQLRLDTQYF
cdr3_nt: TGCGCCAGCAGCCAAGTGGGGGGTCGACAGCTTAGGTTGGATACGCAGTATTTT

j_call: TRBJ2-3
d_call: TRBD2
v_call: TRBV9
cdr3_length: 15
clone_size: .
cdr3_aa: CASSVGLAGADTQYF
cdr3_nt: TGTGCCAGCAGCGTAGGACTAGCGGGGGCCGATACGCAGTATTTT

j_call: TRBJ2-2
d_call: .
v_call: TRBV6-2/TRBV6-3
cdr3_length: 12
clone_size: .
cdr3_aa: CASSWRGGELFF
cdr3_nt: TGTGCCAGCAGTTGGAGGGGCGGGGAGCTGTTTTTT

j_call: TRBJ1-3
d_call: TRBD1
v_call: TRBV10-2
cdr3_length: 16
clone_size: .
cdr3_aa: CASSESRTGVGNTIYF
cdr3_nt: TGCGCCAGCAGTGAGTCGCGGACAGGGGTTGGAAACACCATATATTTT

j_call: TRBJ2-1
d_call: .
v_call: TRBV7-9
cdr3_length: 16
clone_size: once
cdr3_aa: CASSSPQYKSYNEQFF
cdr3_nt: TGTGCCAGCAGCAGTCCTCAGTATAAATCCTACAATGAGCAGTTCTTC

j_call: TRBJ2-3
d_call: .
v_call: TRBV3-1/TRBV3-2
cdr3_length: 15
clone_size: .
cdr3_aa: CASSHARADTDTQYF
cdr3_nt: TGTGCCAGCAGCCACGCCAGGGCAGACACAGATACGCAGTATTTT

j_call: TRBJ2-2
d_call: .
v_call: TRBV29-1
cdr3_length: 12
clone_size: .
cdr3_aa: CSVGQMTGELFF
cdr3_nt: TGCAGCGTTGGACAGATGACCGGGGAGCTGTTTTTT

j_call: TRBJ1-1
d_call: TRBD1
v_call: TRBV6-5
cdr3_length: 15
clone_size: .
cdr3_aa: CASSPSGQGVTEAFF
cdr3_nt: TGTGCCAGCAGCCCAAGCGGACAGGGCGTCACTGAAGCTTTCTTT

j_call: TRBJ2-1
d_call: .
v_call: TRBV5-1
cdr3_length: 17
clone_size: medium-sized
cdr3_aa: CASSLVEFSSSHNEQFF
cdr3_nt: TGCGCCAGCAGCTTGGTGGAGTTTTCTAGCTCCCACAATGAGCAGTTCTTC

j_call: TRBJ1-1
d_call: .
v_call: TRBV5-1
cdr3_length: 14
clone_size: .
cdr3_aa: CASSIREGNTEAFF
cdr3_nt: TGCGCCAGCAGCATCAGGGAGGGGAACACTGAAGCTTTCTTT

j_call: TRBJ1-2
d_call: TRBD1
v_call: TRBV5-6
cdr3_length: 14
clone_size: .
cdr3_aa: CASSFTGGNYGYTF
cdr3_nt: TGTGCCAGCAGCTTTACAGGGGGAAACTATGGCTACACCTTC

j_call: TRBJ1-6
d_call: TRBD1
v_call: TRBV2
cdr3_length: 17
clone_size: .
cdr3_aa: CASRDTETGVHNSPLHF
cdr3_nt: TGTGCCAGCAGGGATACCGAGACAGGGGTACATAATTCACCCCTCCACTTT

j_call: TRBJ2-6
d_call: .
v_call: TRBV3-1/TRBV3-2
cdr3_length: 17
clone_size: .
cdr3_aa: CASSPPERYSGANVLTF
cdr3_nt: TGTGCCAGCAGCCCCCCCGAGAGGTACTCTGGGGCCAACGTCCTGACTTTC